Following are 8 T cell receptor beta chains from one sample sequenced in a study of T cells in Graves' hyperthyroidism and ophthalmopathy. The source material, RNA transcripts, was used to amplify TCR beta CDR3 regions. HTBI primers drove first-round RT-PCR of the TCR CDR3. TCRdb used MiXCR to reprocess the multiplex PCR reads, holding one entry per CDR3 protein. The repertoire includes around 200,000 distinct CDR3 sequences, around 19% of them detected once, and over 35% sits in the top ten. Sequenced material: blood. Receptors were obtained from a man between 35 and 55 years old with Graves' hyperthyroidism.

This clonotype was seen at least ten times. The chain has TRBV5-6 and TRBJ2-5; no definite D call. There are 12 residues in the CDR3. With 5 bases removed from V and 1 base from J, the gap between germline ends came to 6 bases. Per the germline V gene, CDR1 is SGHDT and CDR2 is YYEEEE. CDR3 nucleotides: TGTGCCAGCAGTTTAACCCAAGAGACCCAGTACTTC. It encodes CASSLTQETQYF. Using reference TRBV5-6 and TRBJ2-5 for the parts outside the CDR3, the full variable domain is DAGVTQSPTHLIKTRGQQVTLRCSPKSGHDTVSWYQQALGQGPQFIFQYYEEEERQRGNFPDRFSGHQFPNYSSELNVNALLLGDSALYLCASSLTQETQYFGPGTRLLVL.

This clonotype showed up many times. The chain links TRBV28 to TRBJ2-7; D perhaps matches TRBD2 (6 bases). The CDR3 runs to 15 residues. The germline V and J ends were trimmed by 3 bases and 0 bases, with 12 bases remaining between them. Germline V gives CDR1 MDHEN, CDR2 SYDVKM. DNA of the CDR3: TGTGCCAGCAGTTTCATGGGGGGTCTCTCCTACGAGCAGTACTTC. As protein: CASSFMGGLSYEQYF.

This clonotype was seen many times. The rearrangement uses TRBV28 and TRBJ2-3; no clear D. CDR3 length: 17 amino acids. CDR1 is MDHEN, CDR2 SYDVKM, per germline. V was cut by 4 bases and J by 0 bases, with 17 bases left in between. Here the CDR3 DNA reads TGTGCCAGCAGTTATGTACCGGAAGAACCTAGCACAGATACGCAGTATTTT. Protein sequence: CASSYVPEEPSTDTQYF.

This clonotype was detected many times. The chain carries TRBV11-3 and TRBJ2-2; tentative D call: TRBD2 (6 bases). CDR3 size: 15 residues. V shed 0 bases and J shed 5 bases, with 10 bases lying between them. Germline values: CDR1 SGHNT, CDR2 YENEEA. The CDR3 reads CASSLDGTETGELFF. CDR3 DNA sequence: TGTGCCAGCAGCTTAGACGGGACTGAGACCGGGGAGCTGTTTTTT.

This clonotype has a count of ten or more. The chain is built from TRBV6-1 and TRBJ2-3, with D possibly being TRBD1 (5 bases). CDR1 is MNHNS, CDR2 SASEGT, per germline. V gave up 5 bases and J gave up 4 bases, with 10 bases separating them. This CDR3 has 13 residues. The CDR3 nucleotides read TGTGCCAGCAGTCTCCGACAGTCAGATACGCAGTATTTT. Translating gives CASSLRQSDTQYF.

This chain uses TRBV7-2 with TRBJ1-6, with D perhaps matching TRBD1 (5 bases). The CDR3 extends over 16 amino acids. The V end was cut by 5 bases, the J end by 0 bases, with 11 bases between. Germline V lookup: CDR1 SGHTA, CDR2 FQGNSA. The CDR3 here is CASSRQTSSYNSPLHF. The DNA for the CDR3 is TGTGCCAGCAGCCGACAGACGAGCTCCTATAATTCACCCCTCCACTTT.

The V gene is TRBV20-1, the J gene TRBJ2-5; a possible D gene is TRBD2 (5 bases). This CDR3 is 13 amino acids long. Germline CDR1 is DFQATT and CDR2 is SNEGSKA (reference sequence). Trimming cost V 7 bases and J 5 bases, with 17 bases left between them. The CDR3 region is CSVNGVQDETQYF. The CDR3 DNA is TGCAGTGTCAACGGGGTCCAGGACGAGACCCAGTACTTC.

This clonotype has at least ten counts. The rearrangement uses TRBV20-1 and TRBJ1-5; weak D call: TRBD1 (6 bases). CDR1 and CDR2 from the germline V gene are DFQATT and SNEGSKA (reference sequence). V was pared by 3 bases and J by 0 bases, with 15 bases between. CDR3 length: 16 amino acids. The CDR3 is CSASATQGYSNQPQHF. CDR3 in DNA: TGCAGTGCTAGCGCGACCCAGGGGTATAGCAATCAGCCCCAGCATTTT.